This entry concerns a single T cell receptor beta chain. Its antigen is as yet unknown. The data stem from a study of OX40 agonist ivuxolimab in advanced cancers. Study summary: Head and neck, renal cell, melanoma or hepatocellular carcinoma were the cancers that dose-escalation patients had. Mean age 60 years, range about 20 to 90; roughly 80% male.

Sequencing was performed with immunoSEQ multiplex PCR; in TCRdb, only in-frame clones are kept and a portion is missing. This repertoire shows 85,000 to 130,000 clones, less than 95% found once; its top ten account for about 0.48%. Germline loops: CDR1 GTSNPN, CDR2 SVGIG (reference sequence). The V and J ends lost 0 bases and 6 bases, in that order; junction bases with no gene match: 5. The CDR3 is 14 residues long. Study results and caveats: Some nonresponders also had low normalized T-cell clonal expansion.

The gene calls are TRBV30 and TRBJ2-5, with 9 bases matching TRBD1. The clonotype originates from an adult with an advanced solid tumor such as melanoma, head and neck, liver or kidney cancer. The sample consisted of CD4+ or CD8+ T cells sorted from blood, taken in a trial of the OX40 agonist ivuxolimab. Here the CDR3 reads CAWSVTGGAKTQYF. Here the CDR3 DNA reads TGTGCCTGGAGTGTCACAGGGGGCGCGAAGACCCAGTACTTC.